This T cell receptor (beta chain) came from a study of shared clonotypes between healthy human individuals. Study at large: Three plates each covered CD4 naive and memory; CD8 naive two, CD8 memory one.

CD45RO-negative cells were positively selected for CCR7, leaving out terminally differentiated effector memory CD45RA+ cells. Germline values: CDR1 SGHRS, CDR2 YFSETQ. The CDR3 is made up of 14 amino acids. Trimming cost V 2 bases and J 4 bases, with 12 bases left between them. General study points: Sampling involved blood alone; tissue repertoires likely differ.

TCRdb's table, derived via immunoSEQ multiplex PCR, lists solely in-frame clones and lacks some. The data hold 2 million to 2.5 million clones, with about 94% observed a single time. Turning to this clone: Its target is not known.

Specimen: naive CD8+ T cells sorted from blood. The receptor comes from a man between 18 and 29 years old in good health. The gene calls are TRBV5-1 and TRBJ2-5; no reliable D call. As DNA, the CDR3 is TGCGCCAGCAGCTTTTACGGCGAGGTAGAGACCCAGTACTTC. This translates into CASSFYGEVETQYF.